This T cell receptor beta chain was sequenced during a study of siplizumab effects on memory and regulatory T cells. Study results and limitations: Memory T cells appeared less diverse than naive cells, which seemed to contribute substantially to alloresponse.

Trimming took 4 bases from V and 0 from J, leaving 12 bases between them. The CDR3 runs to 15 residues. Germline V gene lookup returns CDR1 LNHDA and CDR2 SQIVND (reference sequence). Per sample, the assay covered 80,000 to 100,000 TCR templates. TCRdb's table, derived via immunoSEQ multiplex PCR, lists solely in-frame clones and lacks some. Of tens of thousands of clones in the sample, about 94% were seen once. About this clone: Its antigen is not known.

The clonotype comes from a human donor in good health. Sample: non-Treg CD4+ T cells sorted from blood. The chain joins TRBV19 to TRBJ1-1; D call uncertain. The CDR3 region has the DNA TGTGCCAGTAGTACAGGAATTCAAATGAACACTGAAGCTTTCTTT. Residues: CASSTGIQMNTEAFF.